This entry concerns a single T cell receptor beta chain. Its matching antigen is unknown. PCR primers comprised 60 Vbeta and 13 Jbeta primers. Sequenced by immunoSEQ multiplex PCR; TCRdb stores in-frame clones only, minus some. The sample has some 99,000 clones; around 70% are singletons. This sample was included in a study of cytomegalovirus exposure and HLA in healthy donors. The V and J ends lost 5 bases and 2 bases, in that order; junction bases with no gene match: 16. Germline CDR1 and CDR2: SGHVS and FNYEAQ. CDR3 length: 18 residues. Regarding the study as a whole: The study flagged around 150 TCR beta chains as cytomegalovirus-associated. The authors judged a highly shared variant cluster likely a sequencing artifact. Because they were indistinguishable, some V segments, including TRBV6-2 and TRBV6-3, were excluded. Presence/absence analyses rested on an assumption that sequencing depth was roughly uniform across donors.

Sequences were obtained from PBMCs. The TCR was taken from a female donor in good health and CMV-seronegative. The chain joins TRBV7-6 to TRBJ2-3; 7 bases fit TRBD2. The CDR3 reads CASSPRLGGGGNTDTQYF. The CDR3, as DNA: TGTGCCAGCAGCCCTAGGTTAGGAGGCGGGGGTAACACAGATACGCAGTATTTT.